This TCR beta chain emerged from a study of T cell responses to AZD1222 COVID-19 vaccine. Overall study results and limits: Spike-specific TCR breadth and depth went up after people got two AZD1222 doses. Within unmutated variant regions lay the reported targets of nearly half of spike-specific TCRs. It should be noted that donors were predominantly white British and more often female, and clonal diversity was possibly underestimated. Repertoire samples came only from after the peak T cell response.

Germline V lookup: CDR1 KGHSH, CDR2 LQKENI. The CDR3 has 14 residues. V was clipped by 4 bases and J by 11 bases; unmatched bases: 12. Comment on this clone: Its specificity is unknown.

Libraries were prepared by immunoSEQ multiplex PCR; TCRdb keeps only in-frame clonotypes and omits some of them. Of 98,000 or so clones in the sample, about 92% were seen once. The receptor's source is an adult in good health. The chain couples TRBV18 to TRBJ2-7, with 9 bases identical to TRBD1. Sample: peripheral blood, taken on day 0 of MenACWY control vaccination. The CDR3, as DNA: TGTGCCAGCTCACGGGAGAACAGGGACAGGGAAAAGTACTTC. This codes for CASSRENRDREKYF.